The clone carrying this T cell receptor beta chain has a handful of counts. Its antigen remains unknown. This sample was taken from a study of blood T cells in healthy people across ages. Per sample, no less than 5.5 micrograms of total RNA were extracted. CDR3 length: 15 residues. CDR1 SGHDN and CDR2 FVKESK come from the germline V gene. Study outcomes and limitations: With donor CMV status unknown, expanded clonotype changes were possibly confounded.

Next came a second PCR, run for about 7 to 12 cycles, which used a sample-barcoded 5' primer along with a J-beta primer mix. In TCRdb, the 5' RACE reads were re-called with MiXCR into one record per CDR3 protein. This table has 780,000 or so distinct CDR3 sequences, more than 20% appearing once. These data were also reused for a study on T cells of mothers and their children. That work contributes: When mothers and children were related, their normalized repertoire overlap, which was always slightly higher, did not differ significantly from that of unrelated pairs.

The sequencing input was blood. The origin of this receptor is a boy younger than 18 in good health. The genes are TRBV14 and TRBJ2-5; no firm D call. The end of the DNA aligns better with TRBJ2-7, so the J call may be wrong. Here the CDR3 DNA reads TGTGCCAGCAGCCCAACGGACGGAATCGTCCACGAGCAGTACTTC. Protein product: CASSPTDGIVHEQYF.